The 15 T cell receptor beta chains listed next were all sequenced from one sample in a study of blood T cell repertoires in COVID-19. Profiling relied on immunoSEQ multiplex PCR, and the TCRdb table lists in-frame clones only, not all of them. This sample has about 210,000 clones, with over 70% found just once. The material sequenced was peripheral blood. Source of these receptors: a woman aged 70 to 79 with acute or convalescent COVID-19.

The chain is built from TRBV7-8 and TRBJ2-7, with D perhaps matching TRBD2 (6 bases). V lost 4 bases and J lost 7, with 20 bases in between. Germline CDR1 and CDR2: SGHVS and FQNEAQ. The CDR3 consists of 15 residues. The CDR3 DNA reads as TGTGCCAGCAGCTCTTCTTCGGCGGGGTCAGGGGAGCAGTACTTC. Protein: CASSSSSAGSGEQYF.

This clone was seen a single time. This rearrangement joins TRBV29-1 to TRBJ2-3, with D tentatively TRBD2 (7 bases). This CDR3 comprises 12 residues. Trimming took off 7 bases at V and 5 bases at J, with 13 bases between the two ends. Germline loops: CDR1 SQVTM, CDR2 ANQGSEA. The CDR3, as DNA: TGCAGCGGGGAGGGGGGGGGAGATACGCAGTATTTT. As protein: CSGEGGGDTQYF.

The chain combines TRBV19 with TRBJ1-5; D gene ambiguous. Trimming cost V 7 bases and J 5 bases, with 12 bases left between them. CDR1 is LNHDA, CDR2 SQIVND, per germline (reference sequence). The length of the CDR3 is 13 residues. In DNA, the CDR3 is TGTGCCAGTACCCCAAGGAGGGATCAGCCCCAGCATTTT. Residues: CASTPRRDQPQHF.

V usage is TRBV7-6 and J usage is TRBJ2-5, with D possibly matching TRBD1 (7 bases). In germline, CDR1 is SGHVS, CDR2 FNYEAQ. The ends were cut back, 1 base at V and 5 bases at J, with 17 bases in the middle. The CDR3 totals 16 residues. The CDR3 sequence is CASSLVGRGRTETQYF. The CDR3 DNA reads as TGTGCCAGCAGCTTAGTTGGCAGGGGGAGGACGGAGACCCAGTACTTC.

V usage is TRBV5-1 and J usage is TRBJ1-4; D perhaps matches TRBD1 (5 bases). Trimming took 4 bases from V and 6 from J, leaving 13 bases between them. CDR1 SGHRS and CDR2 YFSETQ come from the germline V gene. The CDR3 length is 14 residues. CDR3 loop: CASSTLGGDEKLFF. In DNA, the CDR3 is TGCGCCAGCAGCACCTTGGGGGGTGATGAAAAACTGTTTTTT.

This chain links TRBV4-1 with TRBJ2-3; the D gene is possibly TRBD2 (5 bases). Between the trimmed V and J ends, which lost 0 bases and 5 bases, there was a span of 9 bases. Germline V lookup: CDR1 MGHRA, CDR2 YSYEKL. The CDR3 sequence is 14 residues long. The CDR3 coding sequence is TGCGCCAGCAGCCAAGAGGGTAGCGTAGATACGCAGTATTTT. Amino acids: CASSQEGSVDTQYF.

This chain joins TRBV7-9 and TRBJ2-7; tentative D call: TRBD1 (5 bases). CDR1 SEHNR and CDR2 FQNEAQ come from the germline V gene (reference sequence). V gave up 4 bases and J gave up 5 bases, with 21 bases separating them. CDR3 length: 16 amino acids. The CDR3 nucleotides are TGTGCCAGCAGCTCAATTGGTAAGGGGATAGTTGACGAGCAGTACTTC. This translates into CASSSIGKGIVDEQYF.

The chain is built from TRBV10-3 and TRBJ1-1, with a tentative D call TRBD1 (5 bases). Looked up from germline, CDR1 is ENHRY and CDR2 is SYGVKD. The CDR3 totals 11 residues. Trimming shortened V by 5 bases and J by 6 bases, and 7 bases separated the two germline ends. The CDR3 bases are TGTGCCATCAGTTGGGGGGCTGAAGCTTTCTTT. Encoded protein: CAISWGAEAFF.

This clone showed up just a few times. The chain links TRBV4-1 to TRBJ1-4; a possible D gene is TRBD1 (5 bases). Germline CDR1 is MGHRA and CDR2 is YSYEKL. V shed 3 bases and J shed 5 bases, with 13 bases lying between them. CDR3 size: 15 residues. The CDR3 loop reads CASSQIDSQNEKLFF. The DNA of the CDR3 is TGCGCCAGCAGCCAGATCGACAGCCAGAATGAAAAACTGTTTTTT.

This chain connects TRBV10-3 to TRBJ2-5; D may be TRBD2 (6 bases). This CDR3 has 15 residues. The V end was cut by 8 bases, the J end by 2 bases, with 18 bases between. CDR1 is ENHRY and CDR2 is SYGVKD in the germline V gene. The CDR3 sequence is CAISSGDWKQETQYF. The CDR3, as DNA: TGTGCCATCTCGAGTGGGGACTGGAAACAAGAGACCCAGTACTTC.

This rearrangement joins TRBV7-9 to TRBJ2-1; D possibly corresponds to TRBD2 (5 bases). This CDR3 has 15 residues. The V end lost 0 bases, the J end lost 0 bases, and 6 bases lay between the germline ends. Germline assignment: CDR1 SEHNR and CDR2 FQNEAQ (reference sequence). The CDR3 region has the DNA TGTGCCAGCAGCTTAGCGGGGAGCTCCTACAATGAGCAGTTCTTC. It codes for CASSLAGSSYNEQFF.

The chain combines TRBV5-1 with TRBJ1-5, with D perhaps TRBD1 (5 bases). The length of the CDR3 is 14 residues. CDR1 SGHRS and CDR2 YFSETQ come from the germline V gene. V lost 5 bases and J lost 5, with 14 bases in between. The CDR3 loop is CASRQGNGDQPQHF. CDR3 nucleotide sequence: TGCGCCAGCAGGCAGGGAAACGGCGATCAGCCCCAGCATTTT.

This CDR3 reads CASSSARPGQGNYGYTF. CDR3 coding DNA: TGTGCCAGCAGCTCCGCGCGACCGGGACAGGGGAATTATGGCTACACCTTC. This chain uses TRBV7-9 with TRBJ1-2; TRBD1 aligns across 10 bases. The CDR3 has 17 amino acids. Trimming took 4 bases from V and 5 from J; bases not matched to a gene: 13. Looked up from germline, CDR1 is SEHNR and CDR2 is FQNEAQ (reference sequence). Full variable domain (missing parts from reference TRBV7-9 and TRBJ1-2): DTGVSQNPRHKITKRGQNVTFRCDPISEHNRLYWYRQTLGQGPEFLTYFQNEAQLEKSRLLSDRFSAERPKGSFSTLEIQRTEQGDSAMYLCASSSARPGQGNYGYTFGSGTRLTVV.

This clone was recorded once. The CDR3 nucleotides read TGTGCCAGCAGTTACCCCACAACAGGGGTGAACACTGAAGCTTTCTTT. Translating it yields CASSYPTTGVNTEAFF. This chain joins TRBV6-6 and TRBJ1-1; 7 bases align to TRBD1. The V gene end was trimmed by 2 bases and the J gene end by 0 bases; junction bases not matched to a gene: 6. Germline values: CDR1 MNHNY, CDR2 SVGAGI (reference sequence). The CDR3 length is 16 residues.

The chain combines TRBV3-1 (or the pseudogene TRBV3-2) with TRBJ2-5, with 7 bases fitting TRBD1. Germline V CDR1 and CDR2: LGHDT, YNNKEL (reference sequence). J was trimmed by 14 bases and V by 7 bases; bases with no gene match: 10. CDR3 length: 11 residues. The CDR3 here is CASTTTGTAYF. The DNA for the CDR3 is TGTGCCAGCACCACTACCGGGACAGCTTACTTC.